Listed here are 23 T cell receptor beta chains from one sample, sequenced in a study of post-analysis software for immune sequencing data. No antigen has been assigned to these receptors. Unique molecular identifiers were built into the TCR beta cDNA libraries. TCRdb analysed the PCR reads with MiXCR anew, one entry per CDR3 protein. The repertoire consists of about 680,000 distinct CDR3 sequences, with 55% to 60% occurring once and the leading ten covering around 11%. Study outcomes and limitations: Relative to controls, patients had about 5 TRBV segments at higher frequency, with TRBV5-6, TRBV5-1 and TRBV20-1 among these.

Specimen: blood. Receptor source: a girl aged 2-10 years with multiple sclerosis.

This chain links TRBV29-1 with TRBJ2-7; 7 bases fit TRBD2. CDR3 size: 14 residues. In germline, CDR1 is SQVTM, CDR2 ANQGSEA. With V trimmed by 6 bases and J by 6 bases, 14 bases remained unmatched. The CDR3 reads CSVGGLVVSGEQYF. The CDR3 coding sequence is TGCAGCGTCGGAGGACTAGTGGTATCCGGCGAGCAGTACTTC.

The chain joins TRBV14 to TRBJ2-4, with 8 bases identical to TRBD1. CDR1 and CDR2 (germline): SGHDN, FVKESK. The V segment lost 3 bases and the J segment 6 bases; nucleotides outside the gene matches: 4. CDR3 length: 14 amino acids. The chain's CDR3 is CASSHAGTGNIQYF. DNA of the CDR3: TGTGCCAGCAGCCACGCCGGGACAGGAAACATTCAGTACTTC.

The V and J genes are TRBV5-1 and TRBJ2-3, with D possibly matching TRBD2 (6 bases). Germline CDR1 reads SGHRS; CDR2 reads YFSETQ. This CDR3 contains 14 residues. V was shortened by 7 bases and J by 4 bases, with 16 bases between the two germline ends. This chain's CDR3 is CASGRRASPDTQYF. In DNA, the CDR3 is TGCGCCAGCGGAAGGAGGGCGTCCCCAGATACGCAGTATTTT. Supplemented by reference TRBV5-1 and TRBJ2-3, the full variable domain reads KAGVTQTPRYLIKTRGQQVTLSCSPISGHRSVSWYQQTPGQGLQFLFEYFSETQRNKGNFPGRFSGRQFSNSRSEMNVSTLELGDSALYLCASGRRASPDTQYFGPGTRLTVL.

The chain combines TRBV12-3 or TRBV12-4 with TRBJ2-7; the match to TRBD1 covers 9 bases. V was clipped by 5 bases and J by 3 bases; unmatched bases: 8. The CDR3 is 15 residues long. The CDR3 spells CASSPGTGRGYEQYF. The CDR3 region has the DNA TGTGCCAGCAGTCCCGGGACAGGGCGAGGCTACGAGCAGTACTTC.

This clonotype was seen a single time. At one end, the junction sequence differs from germline, possibly due to a read error. The chain combines TRBV29-1 with TRBJ2-1; D remains unclear. The CDR3 contains 16 residues. CDR1 SQVTM and CDR2 ANQGSEA come from the germline V gene. The CDR3 sequence is CSVEDRGESVYNEQFF. The CDR3 DNA follows: TGCAGCGTTGAAGATAGAGGAGAAAGTGTGTACAATGAGCAATTCTTC.

This clonotype was picked up a small number of times. The chain couples TRBV13 to TRBJ2-7, with D perhaps TRBD1 or TRBD2 (6 bases each). Germline V lookup: CDR1 PRHDT, CDR2 FYEKMQ (reference sequence). This CDR3 is built from 13 residues. V was trimmed by 3 bases and J by 4 bases, leaving 10 bases between them. The CDR3 reads CASSLTGLYEQYF. DNA for the CDR3: TGTGCCAGCAGCTTGACAGGACTATACGAGCAGTACTTC.

The chain uses TRBV4-1 and TRBJ2-1; D unclear. The germline V and J ends were trimmed by 1 base and 6 bases, with 19 bases remaining between them. The germline CDR1 and CDR2 sequences are MGHRA and YSYEKL. The CDR3 loop spans 17 amino acids. The CDR3 DNA follows: TGCGCCAGCAGCCAAGGAATCAGAACCAATTATTTCAATGAGCAGTTCTTC. Translating it yields CASSQGIRTNYFNEQFF.

The chain carries TRBV7-6 and TRBJ1-2; no definite D call. Germline CDR1 reads SGHVS; CDR2 reads FNYEAQ. V was pared by 8 bases and J by 6 bases, with 16 bases between. The CDR3 has 13 amino acids. The CDR3 is CASGVDGGDGYTF. Written as DNA, the CDR3 is TGTGCCAGCGGAGTCGACGGTGGGGATGGCTACACCTTC.

This clonotype is a singleton in its sample. The J gene is TRBJ1-2, the V gene TRBV6-4, with TRBD1 as a possible D gene (6 bases). The germline V gene has CDR1 MRHNA and CDR2 SNTAGT. The CDR3 consists of 14 residues. The germline V and J ends were trimmed by 0 bases and 6 bases, with 11 bases remaining between them. The CDR3 spells CASSDSSGVDGYTF. Written as DNA, the CDR3 is TGTGCCAGCAGTGACTCGTCAGGGGTTGATGGCTACACCTTC.

The chain joins TRBV7-2 to TRBJ2-5, with 12 nucleotides matching TRBD2. CDR3 length: 18 residues. CDR1 and CDR2 from the germline V gene are SGHTA and FQGNSA. The V segment lost 7 bases and the J segment 5 bases; nucleotides outside the gene matches: 17. CDR3 in amino acids: CASTLARLAGALRETQYF. CDR3 DNA sequence: TGTGCCAGCACACTAGCCCGACTAGCGGGGGCCCTCCGCGAGACCCAGTACTTC.

This sequence joins TRBV20-1 and TRBJ2-1; TRBD2 agrees at 7 bases. The CDR3 sequence is 15 residues long. Germline CDR1 DFQATT, CDR2 SNEGSKA (reference sequence). V shed 6 bases and J 5 bases; nucleotides not matched to a gene: 13. CDR3 bases: TGCAGTGCCACGCCGTACCGGGACTATGACAATGAGCAGTTCTTC. Amino acid sequence: CSATPYRDYDNEQFF.

The gene calls are TRBV27 and TRBJ2-3; a weak D match, TRBD2 (6 bases). The CDR3 totals 13 residues. V lost 1 base, J lost 10 bases, and 12 bases lay in between. CDR1 is MNHEY and CDR2 is SMNVEV in the germline V gene (reference sequence). CDR3: CASSLWSGGAQYF. In nucleotides, the CDR3 is TGTGCCAGCAGTTTATGGTCAGGAGGGGCGCAGTATTTT.

The CDR3 DNA reads as TGCAGTGCTAGAGACAGGGCCTTTTCCTACAATGAGCAGTTCTTC. It is translated as CSARDRAFSYNEQFF. This chain uses TRBV20-1 with TRBJ2-1, with D possibly being TRBD1 (5 bases). V was trimmed by 0 bases and J by 1 base, leaving 10 bases between them. The germline V gene has CDR1 DFQATT and CDR2 SNEGSKA (reference sequence). This CDR3 has 15 amino acids.

This chain connects TRBV5-1 to TRBJ2-3; TRBD2 matches 7 bases. The germline V gene has CDR1 SGHRS and CDR2 YFSETQ. The CDR3 runs to 14 residues. Trimming at V came to 5 bases and at J to 5 bases, leaving 8 bases not matched to a gene. The CDR3 loop reads CASSFGLVRDTQYF. The CDR3 nucleotides read TGCGCCAGCAGTTTCGGACTAGTCCGAGATACGCAGTATTTT.

The rearrangement joins TRBV5-6 to TRBJ2-3; TRBD2 aligns across 10 bases. CDR1 and CDR2 from the germline V gene are SGHDT and YYEEEE. CDR3 length equals 14 residues. With 4 bases clipped from V and 8 bases from J, the junction kept 7 bases outside the gene matches. The chain's CDR3 is CASSLAGATSTQYF. CDR3 coding DNA: TGTGCCAGCAGCCTAGCGGGGGCGACAAGTACGCAGTATTTT.

The chain has TRBV7-3 and TRBJ2-1, with 9 bases that match TRBD2. The ends lost 2 bases at V and 7 bases at J; junction bases unmatched: 6. Germline-derived CDR1 and CDR2 are SGHTA and FQGTGA. This CDR3 region has 15 residues. The CDR3 DNA follows: TGTGCCAGCAGCTTAGCTAGCGGGACGGGGAATGAGCAGTTCTTC. Protein sequence: CASSLASGTGNEQFF.

The chain has TRBV20-1 and TRBJ1-5, with TRBD1 as a possible D gene (6 bases). Germline loops: CDR1 DFQATT, CDR2 SNEGSKA (reference sequence). The V and J ends lost 0 bases and 7 bases respectively, with 7 bases between them. This CDR3 is built from 12 residues. The CDR3 loop reads CSARDQGQPQHF. Here the CDR3 DNA reads TGCAGTGCTAGAGACCAGGGGCAGCCCCAGCATTTT.

The chain is built from TRBV29-1 and TRBJ2-7; D is possibly TRBD2 (7 bases). Between the trimmed V and J ends, which lost 3 bases and 2 bases, there was a span of 14 bases. Germline V gives CDR1 SQVTM, CDR2 ANQGSEA. This CDR3 has 14 residues. This chain's CDR3 is CSVENRDYPYEQYF. The CDR3 region has the DNA TGCAGCGTTGAGAACAGGGACTATCCCTACGAGCAGTACTTC.

This sequence joins TRBV6-6 and TRBJ1-4; no reliable D call. The CDR3 is 13 residues long. V lost 8 bases and J lost 0, with 7 bases in between. The V gene's germline CDR1 is MNHNY and CDR2 SVGAGI (reference sequence). The CDR3 loop is CASAGSTNEKLFF. In DNA form, the CDR3 reads TGTGCCAGCGCTGGATCAACTAATGAAAAACTGTTTTTT.

This clonotype was detected only a few times. CDR3: CASSLDLREKWETQYF. The CDR3 DNA reads TGTGCCAGCAGCTTAGACTTGCGGGAGAAATGGGAGACCCAGTACTTC. This chain uses TRBV7-9 with TRBJ2-5; 7 nucleotides align to TRBD2. The CDR3 is made up of 16 amino acids. V lost 1 base to trimming and J lost 5 bases; unmatched junction nucleotides: 10. Germline assignment: CDR1 SEHNR and CDR2 FQNEAQ (reference sequence).

This clonotype showed up just a few times. V and J are TRBV2 and TRBJ1-2; 9 bases map to TRBD1. The CDR3 contains 17 residues. Unmatched junction bases numbered 15, after V lost 4 bases and J lost 6 bases. Germline CDR1 SNHLY, CDR2 FYNNEI. The CDR3 DNA reads as TGTGCCAGCAGTGGTATCTTTGTCCCGGACAGGGGAGATGGCTACACCTTC. Translation gives CASSGIFVPDRGDGYTF. The whole variable domain, remainder taken from reference TRBV2 and TRBJ1-2, is EPEVTQTPSHQVTQMGQEVILRCVPISNHLYFYWYRQILGQKVEFLVSFYNNEISEKSEIFDDQFSVERPDGSNFTLKIRSTKLEDSAMYFCASSGIFVPDRGDGYTFGSGTRLTVV.

V and J are TRBV6-2 or TRBV6-3 and TRBJ2-3; the match to TRBD2 covers 13 bases. Per the germline V gene, CDR1 is MNHEY and CDR2 is SVGEGT. CDR3 size: 17 residues. The trim removed 2 bases at V and 3 bases at J, leaving 5 bases unmatched. CDR3 DNA: TGTGCCAGCAGTTACCAAGGACTAGCGGGAGTAACAGATACGCAGTATTTT. This encodes CASSYQGLAGVTDTQYF.

This clonotype was counted ten times or more. J is TRBJ2-5 and V is TRBV7-9; 13 bases agree with TRBD2. CDR3 length: 14 residues. The V gene's germline CDR1 is SEHNR and CDR2 FQNEAQ (reference sequence). Trimming cost V 8 bases and J 5 bases; bases outside gene matches: 5. The CDR3 DNA is TGTGCCAGCTCACCGGGACTAGCGGGGGAGACCCAGTACTTC. This translates into CASSPGLAGETQYF.